The TCR beta chain described here comes from a study of CD8+ T cells in alopecia areata. Study results and caveats: Numerous clones, expanded in lesions, remained in scalp and blood during tofacitinib.

A note on this clone: What it binds is not known.

Described treatment: oral pan-JAK inhibitor, 5-10 mg twice daily. cDNA serving as the sequencing template came from extracted, reverse transcribed RNA. Assay used: immunoSEQ multiplex PCR; TCRdb lists only in-frame clones, some missing. Here the sample spans around 180,000 clones, 60% being singletons. The CDR3 spans 15 residues. Trimming removed 3 bases from V and 4 bases from J; junction bases left unmatched: 6. Germline lookup yields CDR1 MNHEY and CDR2 SMNVEV (reference sequence). This specimen was CD4+ T cells sorted from blood, taken at week 24, from a patient treated with tofacitinib. The sequence was collected from a human donor with alopecia areata. The J gene is TRBJ2-1, the V gene TRBV27; 7 bases agree with TRBD2. Here the CDR3 reads CASSFLAGEYNEQFF. The CDR3 nucleotides read TGTGCCAGCAGTTTTCTGGCGGGGGAGTACAATGAGCAGTTCTTC.